This entry describes one T cell receptor (beta chain). A few counts support this clone. It lacks a known antigen. No base quality values were provided; no much bigger clone lies one nucleotide off. A single peripheral blood draw of about 116 mL on average was collected from each donor into heparinised tubes. A BD FACSAria II and a panel including CD45RO, CCR7, CD25, CD127, CD95 and CD27 were used to sort naive, central memory, regulatory and stem cell-like memory CD4+ T cells. Purity was above 95% for every sorted population. PBMCs were isolated right away by Lymphoprep density gradient centrifugation and were stained directly, without culture. To minimize batch effects, samples were stained and sorted in pairs, one healthy donor with one patient per experiment. The data were taken from a study of beta chain features in type 1 diabetes (dated by TCRdb to the late 2010s). Concerning the study at large: Mean age, gender distribution, total cell number and subset yield did not differ between patients and healthy donors. In the study, recently diagnosed type 1 diabetes patients and matched healthy donors were compared on the TCRB repertoires of their sorted circulating CD4+ T cell subsets. Regulatory and stem cell-like memory subsets were obtained from only 8 patients and about 8 healthy donors, while naive and central memory subsets were obtained from all 30 or so donors. A total of 107,917,701 sorted cells were examined across all samples, and the number of cells per subset was strongly correlated with RNA yield. Beyond this particular receptor, the publication reports: Because cDNA rather than genomic DNA was sequenced, highly expressing activated cells could have been over-represented, although no difference in activation and CD3 levels was found between groups. Naive, central memory and regulatory TCRB repertoires appeared more similar among patients than among healthy donors. In all four CD4+ subsets, TCRB CDR3 length was moderately but significantly shorter in type 1 diabetes patients. Fewer insertions and more nucleotide deletions at VDJ recombination sites were observed in patients with type 1 diabetes, implying thymic rearrangement abnormalities. Shorter templates might have been favored by PCR, but patient and control samples were amplified and corrected together, so both groups would have been affected equally by any skew. Because small numbers of individuals were included in the HLA sub-analyses, any influence of HLA type on TCRB rearrangement was left unresolved.

All of the isolated RNA was reverse transcribed with the High Capacity cDNA Reverse Transcription Kit, so expressed TCRB transcripts were sequenced. Naive, central memory and regulatory T cell samples underwent deep immunoSEQ sequencing, averaging around 4 million total reads per sample. Sorted cells were lysed in RLT buffer and RNA was extracted with DNase-treated RNeasy Micro or Mini kits, depending on cell number. To prevent cross-contamination, each cell subset was processed individually, whereas patient and healthy donor samples were processed jointly. TCRB sequences were amplified from cDNA with the immunoSEQ multiplex PCR, producing 87-bp fragments spanning the CDR3 region. Sequencing of the amplicons was done on the Illumina HiSeq platform. The authors' pipeline ran thus. PCR bias was corrected computationally using synthetic template baselines, and reads within Hamming distance 2 were collapsed, with unmergeable singletons discarded. Reads were aligned to IMGT to assign V, D and J genes, CDR3 length, and insertions or deletions at six rearrangement sites. Within each subset, clonotype counts were normalized to sorted cell number, and only after that were true diversity and Gini coefficients computed with the tcR R package. The overlap coefficient, calculated on TCRB nucleotide sequences, was used to measure repertoire sharing. Held by TCRdb, this immuneACCESS table contains in-frame sequences only and omits some clones. Under half of the omission traces to an unresolved V gene where checked; the cause of the rest is unknown. The V and J calls and clone size come from that table; D and trimming were worked out from the DNA. The sample table shows roughly 150,000 clones, and approximately 9.9% are seen once. The ten largest make up about 2.5% of the sample.

Counted from cysteine to phenylalanine, this CDR3 has 15 amino acids. Only the CDR3 DNA is retained, 45 bases long and in frame from the first base. The chain is encoded by TRBV21-1 joined to TRBJ2-7; TRBD1, as called in the table, went unchecked against the DNA. TRBV21-1 is a recognized pseudogene. Sequenced: central memory CD4+ T cells from blood. The clonotype comes from a woman aged 18-29 years in good health. The sequence in DNA is TGTGCCAGCTCTGAAATCTATAGGACATGCCACGAGCAGTACTTC. Translated, this gives CASSEIYRTCHEQYF.